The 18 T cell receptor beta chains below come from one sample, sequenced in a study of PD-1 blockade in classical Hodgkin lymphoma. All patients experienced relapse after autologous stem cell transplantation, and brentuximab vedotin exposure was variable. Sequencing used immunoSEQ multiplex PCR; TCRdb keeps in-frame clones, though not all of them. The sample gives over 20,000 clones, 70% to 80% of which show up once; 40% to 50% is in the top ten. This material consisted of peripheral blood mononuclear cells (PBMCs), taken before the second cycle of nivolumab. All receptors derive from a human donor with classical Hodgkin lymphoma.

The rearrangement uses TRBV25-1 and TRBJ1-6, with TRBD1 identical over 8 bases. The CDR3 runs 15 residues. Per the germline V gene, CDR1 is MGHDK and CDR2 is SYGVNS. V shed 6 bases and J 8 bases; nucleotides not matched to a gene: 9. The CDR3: CASRLPGGRDSPLHF. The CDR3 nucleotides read TGTGCCAGCAGGCTCCCAGGGGGCCGGGATTCACCCCTCCACTTT.

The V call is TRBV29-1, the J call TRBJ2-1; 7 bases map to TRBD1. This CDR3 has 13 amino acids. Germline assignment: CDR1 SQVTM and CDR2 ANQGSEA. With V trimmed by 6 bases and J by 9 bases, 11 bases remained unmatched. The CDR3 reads CSVAPTGVSEQFF. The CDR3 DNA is TGCAGCGTAGCCCCCACAGGGGTTAGTGAGCAGTTCTTC.

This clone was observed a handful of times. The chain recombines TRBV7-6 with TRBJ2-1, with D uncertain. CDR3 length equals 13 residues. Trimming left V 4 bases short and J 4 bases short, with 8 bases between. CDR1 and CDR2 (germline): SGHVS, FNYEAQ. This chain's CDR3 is CASSSLNYNEQFF. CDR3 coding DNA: TGTGCCAGCAGCTCGCTCAATTACAATGAGCAGTTCTTC.

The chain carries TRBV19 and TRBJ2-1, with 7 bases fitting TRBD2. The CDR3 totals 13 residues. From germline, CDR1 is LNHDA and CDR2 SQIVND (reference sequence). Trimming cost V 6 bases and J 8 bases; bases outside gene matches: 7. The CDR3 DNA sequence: TGTGCCAGTAGCCAGTGGGGGGGTGATGAGCAGTTCTTC. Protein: CASSQWGGDEQFF. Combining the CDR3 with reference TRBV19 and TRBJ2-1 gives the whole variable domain DGGITQSPKYLFRKEGQNVTLSCEQNLNHDAMYWYRQDPGQGLRLIYYSQIVNDFQKGDIAEGYSVSREKKESFPLTVTSAQKNPTAFYLCASSQWGGDEQFFGPGTRLTVL.

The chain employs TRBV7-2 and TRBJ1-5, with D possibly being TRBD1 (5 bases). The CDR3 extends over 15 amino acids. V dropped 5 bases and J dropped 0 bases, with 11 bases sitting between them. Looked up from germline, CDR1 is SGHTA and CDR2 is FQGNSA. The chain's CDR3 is CASSSQGRSNQPQHF. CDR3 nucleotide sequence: TGTGCCAGCAGCAGTCAGGGTCGTAGCAATCAGCCCCAGCATTTT.

The CDR3, as DNA: TGTGCCAGCAGCCAACTCGGAGGTAACCAAGAGACCCAGTACTTC. Amino acids: CASSQLGGNQETQYF. V and J are TRBV27 and TRBJ2-5, with D perhaps matching TRBD2 (5 bases). V was clipped by 6 bases and J by 0 bases, with 14 bases between them. This CDR3 has 15 residues. The V gene's germline CDR1 is MNHEY and CDR2 SMNVEV (reference sequence).

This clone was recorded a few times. This CDR3 is CATSIDRTAVSSPLHF. The CDR3 DNA reads as TGTGCCACCAGCATTGATCGGACGGCAGTCAGTTCACCCCTCCACTTT. The chain combines TRBV15 with TRBJ1-6; D gene unclear. V lost 4 bases, J lost 9 bases, and 19 bases lay in between. The CDR3 loop spans 16 amino acids. In germline, CDR1 is LNHNV, CDR2 YYDKDF (reference sequence).

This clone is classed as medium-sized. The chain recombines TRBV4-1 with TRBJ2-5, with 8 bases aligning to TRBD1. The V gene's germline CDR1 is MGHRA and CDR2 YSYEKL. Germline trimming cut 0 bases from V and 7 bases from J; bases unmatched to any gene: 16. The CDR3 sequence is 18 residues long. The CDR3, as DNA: TGCGCCAGCAGCCAAGACTACCCCGCAGGGGGCGAGGAGGGGACCCAGTACTTC. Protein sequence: CASSQDYPAGGEEGTQYF.

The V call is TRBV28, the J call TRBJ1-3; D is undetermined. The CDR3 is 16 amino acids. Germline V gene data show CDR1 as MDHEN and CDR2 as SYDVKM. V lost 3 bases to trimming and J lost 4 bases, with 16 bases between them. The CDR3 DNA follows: TGTGCCAGCAGTTTGAGCCAGCCTGCCGCGGGAAACACCATATATTTT. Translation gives CASSLSQPAAGNTIYF.

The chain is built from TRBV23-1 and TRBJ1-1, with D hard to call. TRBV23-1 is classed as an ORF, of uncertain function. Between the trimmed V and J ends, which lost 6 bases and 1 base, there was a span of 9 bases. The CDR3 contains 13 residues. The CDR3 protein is CASSPQRNTEAFF. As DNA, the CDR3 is TGCGCCAGCAGCCCTCAGCGGAACACTGAAGCTTTCTTT.

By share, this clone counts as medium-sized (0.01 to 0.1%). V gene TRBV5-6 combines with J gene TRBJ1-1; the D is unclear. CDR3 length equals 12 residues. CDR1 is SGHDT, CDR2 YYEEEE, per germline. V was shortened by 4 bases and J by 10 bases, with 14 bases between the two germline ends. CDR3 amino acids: CASSRLGEPAFF. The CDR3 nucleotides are TGTGCCAGCAGCAGACTCGGGGAGCCAGCTTTCTTT.

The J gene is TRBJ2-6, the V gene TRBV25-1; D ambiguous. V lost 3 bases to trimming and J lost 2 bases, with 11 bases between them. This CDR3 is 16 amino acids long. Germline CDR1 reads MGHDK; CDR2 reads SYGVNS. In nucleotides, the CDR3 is TGTGCCAGCAGTGACGAGTTGAATACTGGGGCCAACGTCCTGACTTTC. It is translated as CASSDELNTGANVLTF.

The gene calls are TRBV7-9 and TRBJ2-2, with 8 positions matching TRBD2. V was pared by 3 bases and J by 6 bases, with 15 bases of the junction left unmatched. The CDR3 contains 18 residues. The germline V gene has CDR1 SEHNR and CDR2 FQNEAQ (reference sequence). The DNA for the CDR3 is TGTGCCAGCAGCTTTCTAGCGGGCCCCAACGGGGTATCCGGGGAGCTGTTTTTT. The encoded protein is CASSFLAGPNGVSGELFF.

This CDR3 reads CASSLVAGSPLHF. The CDR3 DNA reads TGCGCCAGCAGCTTGGTTGCGGGTTCACCCCTCCACTTT. The chain links TRBV5-1 to TRBJ1-6; D unresolved. V was cut by 0 bases and J by 9 bases, with 7 bases left in between. CDR3 length: 13 residues. Germline CDR1 and CDR2: SGHRS and YFSETQ.

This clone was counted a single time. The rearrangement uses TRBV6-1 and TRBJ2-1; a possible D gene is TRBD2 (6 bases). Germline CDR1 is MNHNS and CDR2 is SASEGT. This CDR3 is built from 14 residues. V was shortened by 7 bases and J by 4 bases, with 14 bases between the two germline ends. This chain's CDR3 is CASMRDQSYNEQFF. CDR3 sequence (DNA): TGTGCCAGCATGCGGGACCAATCATACAATGAGCAGTTCTTC.

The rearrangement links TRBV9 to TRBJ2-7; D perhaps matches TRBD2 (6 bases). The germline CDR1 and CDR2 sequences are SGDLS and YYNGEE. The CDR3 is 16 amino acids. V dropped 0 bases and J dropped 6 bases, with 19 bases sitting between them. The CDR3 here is CASSVEDAGPGGEQYF. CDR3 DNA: TGTGCCAGCAGCGTAGAAGATGCGGGGCCGGGCGGCGAGCAGTACTTC.

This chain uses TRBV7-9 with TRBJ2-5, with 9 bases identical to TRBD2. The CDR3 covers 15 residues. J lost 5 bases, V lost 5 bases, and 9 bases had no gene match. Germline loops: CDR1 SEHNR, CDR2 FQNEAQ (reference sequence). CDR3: CASSPGGGAGETQYF. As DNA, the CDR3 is TGTGCCAGCAGCCCAGGCGGGGGGGCGGGCGAGACCCAGTACTTC.

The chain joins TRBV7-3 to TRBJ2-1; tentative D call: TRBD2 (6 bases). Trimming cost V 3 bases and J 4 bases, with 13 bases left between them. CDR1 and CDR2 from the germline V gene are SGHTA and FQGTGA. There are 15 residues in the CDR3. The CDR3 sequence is CASSFGAGPYNEQFF. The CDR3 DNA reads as TGTGCCAGCAGCTTCGGAGCGGGCCCTTACAATGAGCAGTTCTTC.